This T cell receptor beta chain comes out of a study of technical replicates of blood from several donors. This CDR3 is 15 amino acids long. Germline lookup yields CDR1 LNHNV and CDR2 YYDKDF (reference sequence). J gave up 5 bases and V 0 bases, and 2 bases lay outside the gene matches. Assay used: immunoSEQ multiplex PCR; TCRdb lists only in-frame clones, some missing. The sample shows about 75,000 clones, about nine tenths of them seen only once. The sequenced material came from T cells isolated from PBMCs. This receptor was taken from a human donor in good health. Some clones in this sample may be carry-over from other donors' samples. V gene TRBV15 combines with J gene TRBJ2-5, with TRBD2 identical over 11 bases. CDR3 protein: CATSRDSGGAETQYF. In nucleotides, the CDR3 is TGTGCCACCAGCAGAGATAGCGGGGGGGCCGAGACCCAGTACTTC. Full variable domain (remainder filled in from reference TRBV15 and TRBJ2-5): DAMVIQNPRYQVTQFGKPVTLSCSQTLNHNVMYWYQQKSSQAPKLLFHYYDKDFNNEADTPDNFQSRRPNTSFCFLDIRSPGLGDTAMYLCATSRDSGGAETQYFGPGTRLLVL.